Below are 14 T cell receptor beta chains sequenced from a single sample in a study of CD8 T cells in Susac syndrome. Reverse transcription used roughly 0.5 to 1 ug RNA and random hexamers. TCRdb used MiXCR to reprocess the immunoSEQ multiplex PCR reads, holding one entry per CDR3 protein. The sample consists of about 160,000 distinct CDR3 sequences, over 85% of them appearing once. The specimen was CD4+ T cells from PBMCs. The origin of the receptors is a human donor in good health.

This chain uses TRBV20-1 with TRBJ1-1; no clear D gene. Trimming took off 6 bases at V and 0 bases at J, with 11 bases between the two ends. CDR3 length: 13 residues. Germline CDR1 DFQATT, CDR2 SNEGSKA (reference sequence). CDR3 nucleotide sequence: TGCAGTGCACAAACGACGGTGAACACTGAAGCTTTCTTT. Encoded protein: CSAQTTVNTEAFF.

V gene TRBV7-2 combines with J gene TRBJ2-5; TRBD1 aligns across 9 bases. The CDR3 extends over 14 amino acids. The germline V gene encodes CDR1 SGHTA and CDR2 FQGNSA. V lost 6 bases to trimming and J lost 5 bases; unmatched junction nucleotides: 7. CDR3 nucleotide sequence: TGTGCCAGCAGGAAACAGGGGGCGGGCGAGACCCAGTACTTC. Encoded protein: CASRKQGAGETQYF.

This chain connects TRBV2 to TRBJ2-7, with 11 positions matching TRBD2. This CDR3 spans 14 amino acids. Germline CDR1 is SNHLY and CDR2 is FYNNEI. V shed 6 bases and J 6 bases; nucleotides not matched to a gene: 7. CDR3 bases: TGTGCCAGCAGGGAGGGACTAGCGGTAGGCGAGCAGTACTTC. This codes for CASREGLAVGEQYF.

The V gene is TRBV19, the J gene TRBJ1-6; D uncertain. This CDR3 has 16 amino acids. Germline CDR1 LNHDA, CDR2 SQIVND (reference sequence). Trimming pared 7 bases from V and 2 bases from J, leaving 15 bases between. The CDR3 DNA reads as TGTGCCAGTATGAGAGAAGCGGGCACCTATAATTCACCCCTCCACTTT. Its translation: CASMREAGTYNSPLHF.

The chain links TRBV3-1 to TRBJ1-6; TRBD1 is a possible D gene (6 bases). The CDR3 contains 15 residues. Trimming left V 5 bases short and J 6 bases short, with 14 bases between. The V gene's germline CDR1 is LGHDT and CDR2 YNNKEL (reference sequence). Here the CDR3 reads CASSMGQGSNSPLHF. As DNA, the CDR3 is TGTGCCAGCAGCATGGGACAAGGGAGTAATTCACCCCTCCACTTT. Drawing the rest from reference TRBV3-1 and TRBJ1-6, the complete variable domain is DTAVSQTPKYLVTQMGNDKSIKCEQNLGHDTMYWYKQDSKKFLKIMFSYNNKELIINETVPNRFSPKSPDKAHLNLHINSLELGDSAVYFCASSMGQGSNSPLHFGNGTRLTVT.

The CDR3 coding sequence is TGTGCCAGCAGTTTCAGCGGGGCGAACACCGGGGAGCTGTTTTTT. This codes for CASSFSGANTGELFF. This rearrangement joins TRBV12-3 or TRBV12-4 to TRBJ2-2, with 7 bases identical to TRBD2. Losses at the gene ends were 3 bases for V and 0 bases for J; bases not matched to a gene: 1. This CDR3 has 15 amino acids.

The V call is TRBV20-1, the J call TRBJ2-2; no reliable D call. The ends were cut back, 0 bases at V and 4 bases at J, with 6 bases in the middle. Germline values: CDR1 DFQATT, CDR2 SNEGSKA (reference sequence). The length of the CDR3 is 13 residues. CDR3 protein: CSAREVSTGELFF. The CDR3 DNA sequence: TGCAGTGCTAGAGAGGTCAGCACCGGGGAGCTGTTTTTT.

V usage is TRBV5-8 and J usage is TRBJ1-1; 9 nucleotides line up with TRBD1. V shed 0 bases and J 4 bases; nucleotides not matched to a gene: 1. The CDR3 loop spans 14 amino acids. In germline, CDR1 is SGHTS, CDR2 YDEGEE. This CDR3 is CASSLDRGPTEAFF. CDR3 DNA sequence: TGTGCCAGCAGCTTGGACAGGGGGCCCACTGAAGCTTTCTTT.

The rearrangement links TRBV4-1 to TRBJ1-1; D is undetermined. The V and J ends lost 4 bases and 8 bases respectively, with 11 bases between them. Per the germline V gene, CDR1 is MGHRA and CDR2 is YSYEKL. The CDR3 spans 12 residues. The CDR3 bases are TGCGCCAGCAGCCGAAACGCGGGGGAAGCTTTCTTT. Its protein is CASSRNAGEAFF.

V usage is TRBV9 and J usage is TRBJ1-2; the D is unclear. The V and J ends lost 0 bases and 8 bases respectively, with 11 bases between them. From germline, CDR1 is SGDLS and CDR2 YYNGEE. The CDR3 is made up of 13 amino acids. CDR3 coding DNA: TGTGCCAGCAGCGTAGGGGGAGGGCCGGGCTACACCTTC. It is translated as CASSVGGGPGYTF.

This clonotype has a single count. This chain uses TRBV7-9 with TRBJ1-4; maybe TRBD1 (6 bases). CDR1 is SEHNR and CDR2 is FQNEAQ in the germline V gene (reference sequence). V gave up 1 base and J gave up 5 bases, with 11 bases separating them. CDR3 length: 15 residues. The CDR3 is CASSLVGGANEKLFF. CDR3 sequence (DNA): TGTGCCAGCAGCTTAGTCGGGGGCGCGAATGAAAAACTGTTTTTT. Full variable domain (remainder filled in from reference TRBV7-9 and TRBJ1-4): DTGVSQNPRHKITKRGQNVTFRCDPISEHNRLYWYRQTLGQGPEFLTYFQNEAQLEKSRLLSDRFSAERPKGSFSTLEIQRTEQGDSAMYLCASSLVGGANEKLFFGSGTQLSVL.

The rearrangement uses TRBV3-1 and TRBJ2-1; D not resolved. Looked up from germline, CDR1 is LGHDT and CDR2 is YNNKEL (reference sequence). The CDR3 consists of 15 residues. Trimming took off 0 bases at V and 9 bases at J, with 15 bases between the two ends. The CDR3 nucleotides read TGTGCCAGCAGCCAAGAAGGAAGGGTGGTTGGTGAGCAGTTCTTC. It codes for CASSQEGRVVGEQFF.

This clonotype has just one count. The V gene is TRBV12-3 or TRBV12-4, the J gene TRBJ2-3; possible D gene TRBD2, 7 bases. V shed 6 bases and J shed 2 bases, with 15 bases lying between them. The CDR3 runs 15 residues. CDR3 amino acids: CASSKEGGYTDTQYF. DNA of the CDR3: TGTGCCAGCAGCAAAGAGGGGGGGTACACAGATACGCAGTATTTT.

V gene TRBV19 combines with J gene TRBJ2-2; weak D call: TRBD1 (5 bases). Germline values: CDR1 LNHDA, CDR2 SQIVND (reference sequence). The CDR3 has 14 residues. Trimming left V 6 bases short and J 3 bases short, with 11 bases between. In nucleotides, the CDR3 is TGTGCCAGTAGCCGCAGGGATGACACCGGGGAGCTGTTTTTT. Translating gives CASSRRDDTGELFF. Filled out from reference TRBV19 and TRBJ2-2, the complete variable domain reads DGGITQSPKYLFRKEGQNVTLSCEQNLNHDAMYWYRQDPGQGLRLIYYSQIVNDFQKGDIAEGYSVSREKKESFPLTVTSAQKNPTAFYLCASSRRDDTGELFFGEGSRLTVL.